This TCR beta chain was identified in a study of T-cell memory formation after mild COVID-19. Study-wide findings and caveats: Certain responding clones were present in pre-infection memory, suggesting participation of cross-reactive memory. Most CD4+ clones that shrank were in CM and EM, while CD8+ ones turned up in EMRA. Clones contracting across day 15 to 85 had a balanced CD4/CD8 profile; later expanding clones leaned CD4+.

5'RACE with constant-segment primers built TCRalpha and TCRbeta cDNA libraries with UMIs. Each CDR3 protein gets one entry after TCRdb re-called the 5' RACE reads with MiXCR. The sample has about 160,000 distinct CDR3 sequences, roughly 28% seen once; the top ten hold around 12%. For this clonotype: Its antigen is as yet unknown.

Source material: PBMCs or a T cell subset sorted from them (not recorded which). The sequence was collected from an adult woman who had mild COVID-19 (a few samples of this study predate the infection). Cell type and time point are not known.

This CDR3 is CAILDGTYEQYF. The DNA of the CDR3 is TGTGCCATACTAGACGGGACCTACGAGCAGTACTTC. V and J are TRBV2 and TRBJ2-7, with a tentative D call TRBD2 (5 bases). The CDR3 has 12 amino acids. With 10 bases removed from V and 2 bases from J, the gap between germline ends came to 12 bases. CDR1 SNHLY and CDR2 FYNNEI come from the germline V gene.